This TCR beta chain was profiled in a study of blood T cell repertoires in COVID-19. CDR3 length equals 16 residues. J lost 1 base, V lost 0 bases, and 5 bases had no gene match. Germline CDR1 MGHRA, CDR2 YSYEKL. Repertoires were generated with immunoSEQ multiplex PCR, while TCRdb's copy carries only in-frame clones and drops some. Of some 180,000 clones listed, under 85% were seen once; the top ten hold more than 5.5%. This sequence joins TRBV4-1 and TRBJ1-1; 7 nucleotides align to TRBD1. Sequencing was carried out using peripheral blood. This sequence originates from a human donor in a cohort sampled during active COVID-19. CDR3: CASSQEFGTANTEAFF. Written as DNA, the CDR3 is TGCGCCAGCAGCCAAGAATTTGGGACAGCGAACACTGAAGCTTTCTTT.